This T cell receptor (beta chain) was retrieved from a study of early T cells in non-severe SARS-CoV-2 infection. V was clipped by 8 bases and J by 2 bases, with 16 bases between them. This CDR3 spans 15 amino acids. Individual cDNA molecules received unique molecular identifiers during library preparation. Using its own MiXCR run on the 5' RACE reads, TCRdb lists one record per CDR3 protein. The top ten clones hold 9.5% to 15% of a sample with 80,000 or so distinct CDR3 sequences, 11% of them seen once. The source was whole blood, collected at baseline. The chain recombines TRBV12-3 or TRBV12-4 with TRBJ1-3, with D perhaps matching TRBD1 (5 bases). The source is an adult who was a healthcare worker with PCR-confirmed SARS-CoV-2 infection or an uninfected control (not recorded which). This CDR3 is CASGTRAATGNTIYF. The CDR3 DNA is TGTGCCAGCGGGACCCGGGCAGCCACTGGAAACACCATATATTTT.